A selection of T cell receptor beta chains follows, all from one sample in a study of T cell responses to AZD1222 COVID-19 vaccine. The assay was immunoSEQ multiplex PCR, and TCRdb's table has in-frame clones only and misses some. The sample yields 100,000 to 150,000 clones, more than 80% seen once. This specimen was peripheral blood, taken 28 days after the second AZD1222 dose. Receptors originate from an adult who received the AZD1222 COVID-19 vaccine. The CDR3 runs from the conserved cysteine through the conserved F or W. The D gene is left open where the match is weak. Rows may omit the clone size; those that give it use once, few, many or a size class.

D	J	V	length	size	DNA	CDR3
TRBD1	TRBJ1-2	TRBV18	16	NA	TGTGCCAGCTCACCTACCGGGACAGGTTCCCTGGGGGGCTACACCTTC	CASSPTGTGSLGGYTF
TRBD1	TRBJ2-2	TRBV6-5	15	NA	TGTGCCAGCAGACGACAGGGGGCGAACACCGGGGAGCTGTTTTTT	CASRRQGANTGELFF
NA	TRBJ1-5	TRBV6-5	15	NA	TGTGCCAGCAGTTCATCAGGAGGGACCAATCAGCCCCAGCATTTT	CASSSSGGTNQPQHF
NA	TRBJ1-6	TRBV6-1	15	NA	TGTGCCAGCAGTGAGATTGAGCAGCCCCATTCACCCCTCCACTTT	CASSEIEQPHSPLHF
TRBD1	TRBJ1-6	TRBV24-1	18	NA	TGTGCCACCAGTGATTTTTCCGGGGAGCAGGGGGCAAATTCACCCCTCCACTTT	CATSDFSGEQGANSPLHF
TRBD2	TRBJ2-7	TRBV27	14	NA	TGTGCCAGCAGTTTATCAGGCGGGGGGGCAAGGGCGTACTTC	CASSLSGGGARAYF
TRBD1	TRBJ1-2	TRBV11-2	12	NA	TGTGCCTCGGGGCAGGGGGACTATGGCTACACCTTC	CASGQGDYGYTF
NA	TRBJ1-4	TRBV6-2/TRBV6-3	11	NA	TGTGCCAGCAGTCGCTCCGGGACCTTGCTTTTT	CASSRSGTLLF
NA	TRBJ1-2	TRBV3-1/TRBV3-2	14	NA	TGTGCCAGCAGCCAATTGGGGGAGGGATCTGGCTACACCTTC	CASSQLGEGSGYTF
NA	TRBJ2-5	TRBV10-3	13	NA	TGTGCCATCAGTGTAGAGGGACAAGAGACCCAGTACTTC	CAISVEGQETQYF
TRBD1	TRBJ1-1	TRBV7-3	13	few	TGTGCCAGCAGCCCAAGACAGGGGGGTGAAGCTTTCTTT	CASSPRQGGEAFF
NA	TRBJ2-7	TRBV3-1/TRBV3-2	16	NA	TGTGCCAGCAGCCAGGACCCTAGCTCGAGCTCCTACGAGCAGTACTTC	CASSQDPSSSSYEQYF
TRBD1	TRBJ2-5	TRBV6-5	13	NA	TGTGCCAGCAGCCAGGGGGCGCAGGGGACCCAGTACTTC	CASSQGAQGTQYF
TRBD1	TRBJ2-3	TRBV5-1	15	NA	TGCGCCAGCAGCCACGGACAGGGGATGTCAGATACGCAGTATTTT	CASSHGQGMSDTQYF
NA	TRBJ2-2	TRBV5-6	14	NA	TGTGCCAGCAGCTCACGCGGCAGATTCGGGGAGCTGTTTTTT	CASSSRGRFGELFF
NA	TRBJ2-7	TRBV5-4	14	NA	TGTGCCAGCAGCTACCTCGGGCGCTCCTACGAGCAGTACTTC	CASSYLGRSYEQYF
NA	TRBJ1-1	TRBV29-1	12	NA	TGCAGCGTTGACGGGGGAGGTCGTAGAGCTTTCTTT	CSVDGGGRRAFF
NA	TRBJ1-6	TRBV2	15	once	TGTGCCAGCAGTGCGGGGAACTGGGGCAATTCACCCCTCCACTTT	CASSAGNWGNSPLHF
NA	TRBJ1-1	TRBV20-1	11	once	TGCAGTGCTAGAGAGAACACTGAAGCTTTCTTT	CSARENTEAFF
NA	TRBJ1-5	TRBV25-1	15	NA	TGTGCCAGCAGTGAATATCCGGGGTTTGATCAGCCCCAGCATTTT	CASSEYPGFDQPQHF
TRBD2	TRBJ2-7	TRBV25-1	15	many	TGTGCCAGCAGGGGTGGTGGACTAGCATCAGCCGAGCAGTACTTC	CASRGGGLASAEQYF
NA	TRBJ2-3	TRBV7-9	14	NA	TGTGCCAGCAGCTTTTCGACCGGCACAGATACGCAGTATTTT	CASSFSTGTDTQYF
TRBD1	TRBJ2-7	TRBV5-6	14	NA	TGTGCCAGCAGCCGCCCGGGACAGGGGCGCGAGCAGTACTTC	CASSRPGQGREQYF
TRBD1	TRBJ1-2	TRBV18	17	NA	TGTGCCAGCTCATTGACAGGGCCTGTCCGTACTAACTATGGCTACACCTTC	CASSLTGPVRTNYGYTF
NA	TRBJ1-1	TRBV7-2	14	NA	TGTGCCAGCAGCTTAGGAGCTCGGGGGACTGAAGCTTTCTTT	CASSLGARGTEAFF
NA	TRBJ2-7	TRBV24-1	16	NA	TGTGCCACCAGTGATTCCCGGACAGCTTGGGCCTACGAGCAGTACTTC	CATSDSRTAWAYEQYF
NA	TRBJ1-1	TRBV7-9	16	NA	TGTGCCAGCAGCCGAGAAATGATACCAGGGCGAACTGAAGCTTTCTTT	CASSREMIPGRTEAFF
NA	TRBJ1-4	TRBV9	12	NA	TGTGCCAGCAGCGCCGGCCATGAAAAACTGTTTTTT	CASSAGHEKLFF
NA	TRBJ1-4	TRBV14	14	NA	TGTGCCAGCAGCCCGGGACTTCAACCTGAAAAACTGTTTTTT	CASSPGLQPEKLFF
NA	TRBJ1-2	TRBV28	12	NA	TGTGCCGGGGCGGGGTCGGGGTATGGCTACACCTTC	CAGAGSGYGYTF
NA	TRBJ1-1	TRBV28	13	NA	TGTGCCAGCAGCTCCGGGGATGCCACTGAAGCTTTCTTT	CASSSGDATEAFF
TRBD1	TRBJ2-2	TRBV29-1	14	NA	TGCAGCGCCGGGGACAGGGCGGACACCGGGGAGCTGTTTTTT	CSAGDRADTGELFF
NA	TRBJ1-4	TRBV19	13	NA	TGTGCCTGCGCCGGGACATCTGATGAAAAACTGTTTTTT	CACAGTSDEKLFF
NA	TRBJ1-6	TRBV7-2	13	once	TGTGCCAGCAGTCGCGGGGACGGGTCACCCCTCCACTTT	CASSRGDGSPLHF
TRBD1	TRBJ1-1	TRBV4-3	15	NA	TGCGCCAGCAGCCAAGTGTTGACAGGGTACACTGAAGCTTTCTTT	CASSQVLTGYTEAFF
NA	TRBJ2-1	TRBV4-2	17	NA	TGTGCCAGCAGCCAAGCCGCTGGGACCTCGGAGCTCAATGAGCAGTTCTTC	CASSQAAGTSELNEQFF
NA	TRBJ1-2	TRBV20-1	10	NA	TGCAGTGCTAGTTGGGATGGCTACACCTTC	CSASWDGYTF
TRBD2	TRBJ2-1	TRBV11-2	14	NA	TGTGCCAGCAGCTTAGATATCCGGGGGGGCCGTAAGTTCTTC	CASSLDIRGGRKFF
TRBD1	TRBJ1-5	TRBV2	13	NA	TGTGCCACCAGAGGGACAGGAGGGGGGCCCCAGCATTTT	CATRGTGGGPQHF
TRBD2	TRBJ2-1	TRBV3-1/TRBV3-2	18	NA	TGTGCCAGCAGCCCCCCCCGGGGTAGCGGGGGGCAAGACAATGAGCAGTTCTTC	CASSPPRGSGGQDNEQFF
NA	TRBJ2-2	TRBV6-5	13	once	TGTGCCAGCGTCCAGCCAAACACCGGGGAGCTGTTTTTT	CASVQPNTGELFF
TRBD2	TRBJ2-3	TRBV15	17	NA	TGTGCCACCAGCAGACCCTGGGAGGGAAAAGGGGAGGATACGCAGTATTTT	CATSRPWEGKGEDTQYF
TRBD2	TRBJ2-3	TRBV27	20	once	TGTGCCAGCAGTTTATATTCTAGCGGGGGGACTACCTATAGCACAGATACGCAGTATTTT	CASSLYSSGGTTYSTDTQYF
NA	TRBJ1-5	TRBV6-2/TRBV6-3	15	NA	TGTGCCAGCAGTTCCGGGGACGGTGGGGATCAGCCCCAGCATTTT	CASSSGDGGDQPQHF
NA	TRBJ2-1	TRBV6-5	13	NA	TGTGCCAGCAGTTATGCAGGGGACAATGAGCAGTTCTTC	CASSYAGDNEQFF